This T cell receptor beta chain was captured in a study of T cell changes during pregnancy in multiple sclerosis (dated by TCRdb to about 2019). Study-wide context: The study examined how the T cell repertoire changed over the course of pregnancy in women with multiple sclerosis.

Library preparation employed the immunoSEQ multiplex PCR assay. The table was pulled from immuneACCESS by TCRdb, which kept in-frame rearrangements only. Such tables lose some clones; where checked, under half of the loss comes from unresolved V genes, and the rest has no known cause. This sample holds around 42,000 clones; about nine tenths were observed only once. The ten largest make up just under 0.5% of the sample. This clone was found once. What antigen it recognizes has not been identified. No much larger clonotype is one base removed from it; base qualities were not supplied. V is reduced by 7 bases and J by 5 bases, leaving a spacing of 21 bases between them. From a lookup of the germline V gene, CDR1 and CDR2 are MDHEN and SYDVKM. Reading from cysteine to phenylalanine, the CDR3 counts 15 amino acids. Of all the DNA, just the CDR3 is kept, 45 bases in frame from base 1.

The sequences come from CD4+ T cells from peripheral blood mononuclear cells, collected in the second trimester of pregnancy. This receptor was identified in a female donor in good health, enrolled as a control in a pregnancy study. This sequence uses TRBV28 and TRBJ2-7; the D gene identity is not certain. The DNA sequence is as follows: TGTGCCAGCACCCTGGCTGCTAGTTACCTAAACGAGCAGTACTTC. The resulting protein is CASTLAASYLNEQYF.